This is a list of T cell receptor beta chains from one sample in a study of T cells in localized non-small cell lung cancer. This table comes from immunoSEQ multiplex PCR, and its TCRdb copy is limited to in-frame clones, with some not included. The data contain about 55,000 clones, roughly 88% of them singletons. The sample was peripheral blood mononuclear cells, taken before any cancer treatment. The origin of the receptors is a man aged 35 to 69 with stage III lung adenocarcinoma. Each CDR3 is given with its conserved first and last residue. The D gene is left open where the match is weak. Clone size is stated in some rows and not others, as once, few, many or a class when expanded.

J gene,V gene,clone size,D gene,CDR3 DNA,CDR3 protein
TRBJ1-3,TRBV18,.,.,TGTGCCAGCTCAGAAAGCTCTGGAAACACCATATATTTT,CASSESSGNTIYF
TRBJ2-6,TRBV5-6,.,.,TGTGCCAGCAGCTTGGAGGGTAGGAGTGGGGCCAACGTCCTGACTTTC,CASSLEGRSGANVLTF
TRBJ2-1,TRBV30,.,.,TGTGCCTCGAATGAGCAGTTCTTC,CASNEQFF
TRBJ2-3,TRBV6-1,.,TRBD2,TGTGCCAGCAGTGACGGACTAGCGGGGGGCCATGAAGATACGCAGTATTTT,CASSDGLAGGHEDTQYF
TRBJ1-5,TRBV7-2,.,TRBD1,TGTGCCAGCAGCGATGGGACAGGCAATCAGCCCCAGCATTTT,CASSDGTGNQPQHF
TRBJ1-2,TRBV6-5,.,.,TGTGCCAGCAGTGTACACATTAACTATGGCTACACCTTC,CASSVHINYGYTF
TRBJ1-4,TRBV2,.,TRBD1,TGTGCCAGTTTGGTGAACCGGGACAGGGGATCAAAACTGTTTTTT,CASLVNRDRGSKLFF
TRBJ2-3,TRBV27,.,.,TGTGCCAGCAGTTTAGTCGGGGGCTCAGATACGCAGTATTTT,CASSLVGGSDTQYF
TRBJ2-7,TRBV7-2,.,TRBD1,TGTGCCAGCAGCACCGGACAGGCTTCACTCTACGAGCAGTACTTC,CASSTGQASLYEQYF
TRBJ1-5,TRBV6-1,.,.,TGTGCCAGCCTAACCGACAGTCCTAATCAGCCCCAGCATTTT,CASLTDSPNQPQHF
TRBJ1-2,TRBV6-6,.,.,TGTGCCAGCAGTCAAATGAACCGGGGCACATGGGGCTACACCTTC,CASSQMNRGTWGYTF
TRBJ2-7,TRBV6-1,.,.,TGTGCCAGCAGTGAACGGCAAGCGGAGCTGCTCTACGAGCAGTACTTC,CASSERQAELLYEQYF
TRBJ2-2,TRBV11-3,.,.,TGTGCCAGCAGGATGACAGGAGCTAACACCGGGGAGCTGTTTTTT,CASRMTGANTGELFF
TRBJ2-1,TRBV19,.,TRBD2,TGTGCCAGTAGCCCAAGGGGGACTAGCGGGAGCGGGGGTAACCATGAGCAGTTCTTC,CASSPRGTSGSGGNHEQFF
TRBJ2-1,TRBV6-1,.,.,TGTGCCAGCAGTGAAGCGCGGGACCGGCTAACCTACAATGAGCAGTTCTTC,CASSEARDRLTYNEQFF
TRBJ2-7,TRBV5-1,.,.,TGCGCCAGCAGCAGTCTAGGGGGTGAATCAGAAGAGCAGTACTTC,CASSSLGGESEEQYF
TRBJ2-3,TRBV19,once,.,TGTGCCAGTAGAACGGGACTCAGCACAGATACGCAGTATTTT,CASRTGLSTDTQYF
TRBJ2-7,TRBV19,.,.,TGTGCCAGTAGCCCTTTAGCGGAGACGGTACCCTACGAGCAGTACTTC,CASSPLAETVPYEQYF
TRBJ1-5,TRBV4-1,.,.,TGCGCCAGCAGCCTTTCCCTTTTGAACAGATCCCAGCCCCAGCATTTT,CASSLSLLNRSQPQHF
TRBJ2-7,TRBV11-2,.,.,TGTGCCAGCAGCTTAGATAATTTTTGGGGCGGGGCCCCACGGGAGCAGTACTTC,CASSLDNFWGGAPREQYF
TRBJ1-4,TRBV5-1,.,.,TGCGCCAGCAGCCTGACAGGAGGTACGGAAAAACTGTTTTTT,CASSLTGGTEKLFF
TRBJ2-1,TRBV20-1,.,.,TGCAGTGCTAGAGGCCGGGAGGAGCAGTTCTTC,CSARGREEQFF
TRBJ2-2,TRBV19,.,.,TGTGCCAGTAGTATACAGGTCTACACCGGGGAGCTGTTTTTT,CASSIQVYTGELFF
TRBJ2-1,TRBV2,.,.,TGTGCCAGCAGTGAGGCTCGGGAGACGCCAGAGTATGAGCAGTTCTTC,CASSEARETPEYEQFF
TRBJ2-1,TRBV4-3,.,TRBD2,TGCGCCAGCAGCCAAGGGGGACTAGCCGACAATGAGCAGTTCTTC,CASSQGGLADNEQFF
TRBJ1-2,TRBV19,.,TRBD1,TGTGCCGGATGGGACAGGGCCTATGGCTACACCTTC,CAGWDRAYGYTF
TRBJ2-3,TRBV2,.,TRBD2,TGTGCCAGCATGGCGGGGGGCCCCATAGATACGCAGTATTTT,CASMAGGPIDTQYF
TRBJ2-7,TRBV11-2,.,.,TGTGCCAGCAGCCAAGGGGGGGCTGACTACGAGCAGTACTTC,CASSQGGADYEQYF
TRBJ2-3,TRBV27,.,TRBD2,TGTGCCAGCACCCCCCAGGCGGGAGCACCAGATACGCAGTATTTT,CASTPQAGAPDTQYF
TRBJ1-2,TRBV14,few,TRBD1,TGTGCCAGCAGCCAACTAACCGGACAGGGACAGGGTAGGGATGGCTACACCTTC,CASSQLTGQGQGRDGYTF
TRBJ2-2,TRBV7-2,.,.,TGTGCCAGCAGCTTACGGCGGGGCGGCACCGGGGAGCTGTTTTTT,CASSLRRGGTGELFF
TRBJ2-5,TRBV6-1,.,.,TGTGCCAGCCGGCGGGGAATAGAGGAGACCCAGTACTTC,CASRRGIEETQYF
TRBJ2-5,TRBV7-8,.,TRBD1,TGTGCCAGCAGCTTATCGTCAGGGGGCGCGGAGGAGACCCAGTACTTC,CASSLSSGGAEETQYF
TRBJ1-4,TRBV5-1,.,.,TGCGCCAGCAGCCGGCTTCCAGGGGAAAATGAAAAACTGTTTTTT,CASSRLPGENEKLFF
TRBJ1-5,TRBV19,.,TRBD1,TGTGCCAGTAGTATCCCTAGGACAGGGGTTAATCAGCCCCAGCATTTT,CASSIPRTGVNQPQHF
TRBJ2-3,TRBV30,.,TRBD1,TGTGCCTGGAGTGGGGGACAGGGTGAGACAGATACGCAGTATTTT,CAWSGGQGETDTQYF
TRBJ2-7,TRBV5-1,.,.,TGCGCCAGCAGCTTTTCCAAGGGGGTCGAGCAGTACTTC,CASSFSKGVEQYF
TRBJ1-6,TRBV4-2,.,TRBD1,TGTGCCAGCAGCCAAGCCCCCGCCGGGACAGGGCCCTTCAGCTCCTATAATTCACCCCTCCACTTT,CASSQAPAGTGPFSSYNSPLHF
TRBJ2-1,TRBV4-3,.,TRBD2,TGCGCCAGCAGCCCGTTAGCGGGGGGGTATGGTGAGCAGTTCTTC,CASSPLAGGYGEQFF
TRBJ2-7,TRBV7-9,.,.,TGTGCCAGCAGCTTAGAGACAGGACTGATTTACGAGCAGTACTTC,CASSLETGLIYEQYF
TRBJ2-7,TRBV10-1,.,.,TGCGCCAGCATTGAGGTACATGTCGAGACAGTGTACCACGAGCAGTACTTC,CASIEVHVETVYHEQYF
TRBJ1-5,TRBV9,few,.,TGTGCCAGCAGCGTAGGGAATCAGCCCCAGCATTTT,CASSVGNQPQHF
TRBJ2-5,TRBV7-9,.,TRBD2,TGTGCCAGCAGCGTCTACCCTCCGGGGGGAGGAGAGACCCAGTACTTC,CASSVYPPGGGETQYF
TRBJ2-3,TRBV6-1,.,.,TGTGCCGGGATGAGCCGTAGCACAGATACGCAGTATTTT,CAGMSRSTDTQYF
TRBJ2-7,TRBV7-2,.,.,TGTGCCAGCAGCTTCAGGGTTGCCTACGAGCAGTACTTC,CASSFRVAYEQYF
TRBJ2-5,TRBV18,.,.,TGTGCCAGCTCACCGAACCAAGAGACCCAGTACTTC,CASSPNQETQYF
TRBJ1-3,TRBV6-5,once,.,TGTGCCAGCAGTTACTCGGGGGAAACTGGAAACACCATATATTTT,CASSYSGETGNTIYF
TRBJ2-3,TRBV29-1,once,TRBD2,TGCAGCGTTTCTAGCGGACCCACAGATACGCAGTATTTT,CSVSSGPTDTQYF
TRBJ1-1,TRBV29-1,.,.,TGCAGCGTTGAAGTACAGCCGAACACTGAAGCTTTCTTT,CSVEVQPNTEAFF
TRBJ1-6,TRBV9,.,.,TGTGCCAGCAGCGTCGGGGGGGATAATTCACCCCTCCACTTT,CASSVGGDNSPLHF
TRBJ1-2,TRBV7-9,.,TRBD1,TGTGCCAGCAGCTTAGCTGAGGGGGCACAAGGCTACACCTTC,CASSLAEGAQGYTF
TRBJ2-3,TRBV29-1,.,.,TGCAGCGCTAAGAGGGGTATCGGCACAGATACGCAGTATTTT,CSAKRGIGTDTQYF
TRBJ2-5,TRBV2,.,TRBD2,TGTGCCAGCAGTGGGGTAGCGGGAAGACAAGAGACCCAGTACTTC,CASSGVAGRQETQYF
TRBJ2-5,TRBV5-5,.,.,TGTGCCAGCAGCCTCCAGGCCCCAGAGACCCAGTACTTC,CASSLQAPETQYF
TRBJ1-1,TRBV5-6,.,TRBD1,TGTGCCAGCAGCCCATTCGGGGCAGGGGGTTACACTGAAGCTTTCTTT,CASSPFGAGGYTEAFF